This T cell receptor (beta chain) was identified in a study of blood T cell repertoires in COVID-19. V gave up 4 bases and J gave up 6 bases, with 13 bases separating them. CDR3 length equals 13 residues. The V gene's germline CDR1 is SQVTM and CDR2 ANQGSEA. In the authors' workflow: By means of reference gene primer amplification, nucleated cell counts were estimated. Libraries were prepared by immunoSEQ multiplex PCR; TCRdb keeps only in-frame clonotypes and omits some of them. V and J calls and clone size are copied from that table; D and trimming were computed from the DNA. The sample records about 420,000 clones, 70% to 90% being singletons.

The genes are TRBV29-1 and TRBJ2-1, with D possibly matching TRBD2 (6 bases). The specimen sequenced was peripheral blood. The TCR was taken from a man aged 18 to 30 with COVID-19, enrolled during active disease. The CDR3, as DNA: TGCAGCGTTGGGGCGGGATGGCTCAATGAGCAGTTCTTC. Translated: CSVGAGWLNEQFF.